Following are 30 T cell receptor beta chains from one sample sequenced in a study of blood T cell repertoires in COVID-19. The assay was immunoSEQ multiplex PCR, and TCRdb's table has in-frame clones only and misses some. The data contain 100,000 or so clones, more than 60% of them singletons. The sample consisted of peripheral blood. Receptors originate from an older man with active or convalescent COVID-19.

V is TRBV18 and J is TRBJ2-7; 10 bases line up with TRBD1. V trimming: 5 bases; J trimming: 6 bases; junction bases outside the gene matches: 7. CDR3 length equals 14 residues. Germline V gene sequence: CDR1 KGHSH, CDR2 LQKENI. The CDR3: CASSTLDRGGEQYF. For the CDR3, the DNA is TGTGCCAGCTCAACTCTGGACAGGGGGGGCGAGCAGTACTTC.

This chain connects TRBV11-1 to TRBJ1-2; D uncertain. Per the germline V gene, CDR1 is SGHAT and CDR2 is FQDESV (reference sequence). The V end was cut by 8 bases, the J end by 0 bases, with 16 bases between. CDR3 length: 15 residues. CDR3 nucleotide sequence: TGTGCCAGCCGCCGAGGGATCCAAGCTAACTATGGCTACACCTTC. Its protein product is CASRRGIQANYGYTF.

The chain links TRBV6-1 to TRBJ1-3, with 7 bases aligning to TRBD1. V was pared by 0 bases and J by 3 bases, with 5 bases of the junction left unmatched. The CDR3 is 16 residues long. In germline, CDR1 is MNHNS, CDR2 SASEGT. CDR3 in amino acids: CASSEAGTVRGNTIYF. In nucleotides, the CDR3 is TGTGCCAGCAGTGAAGCCGGGACAGTTCGTGGAAACACCATATATTTT.

CDR3 residues: CAEGRPSGEQYF. The CDR3 DNA follows: TGTGCCGAGGGCAGGCCGTCGGGCGAGCAGTACTTC. The chain has TRBV7-2 and TRBJ2-7; D may be TRBD2 (5 bases). V lost 11 bases to trimming and J lost 6 bases, with 17 bases between them. The CDR3 length is 12 residues. Per germline, CDR1 SGHTA and CDR2 FQGNSA.

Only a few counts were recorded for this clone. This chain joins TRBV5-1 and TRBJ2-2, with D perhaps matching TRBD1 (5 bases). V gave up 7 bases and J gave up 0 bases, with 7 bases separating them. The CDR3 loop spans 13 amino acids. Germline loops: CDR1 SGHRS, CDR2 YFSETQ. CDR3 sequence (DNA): TGCGCCAGCGCACAGGCGAACACCGGGGAGCTGTTTTTT. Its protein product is CASAQANTGELFF.

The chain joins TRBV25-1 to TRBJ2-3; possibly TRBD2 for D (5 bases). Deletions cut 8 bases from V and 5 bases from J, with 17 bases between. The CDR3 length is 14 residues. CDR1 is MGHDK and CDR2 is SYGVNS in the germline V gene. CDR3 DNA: TGTGCCAGCGTAGGGCCCGGCCGGGGAGATACGCAGTATTTT. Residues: CASVGPGRGDTQYF. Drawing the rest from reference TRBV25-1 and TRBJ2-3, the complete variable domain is EADIYQTPRYLVIGTGKKITLECSQTMGHDKMYWYQQDPGMELHLIHYSYGVNSTEKGDLSSESTVSRIRTEHFPLTLESARPSHTSQYLCASVGPGRGDTQYFGPGTRLTVL.

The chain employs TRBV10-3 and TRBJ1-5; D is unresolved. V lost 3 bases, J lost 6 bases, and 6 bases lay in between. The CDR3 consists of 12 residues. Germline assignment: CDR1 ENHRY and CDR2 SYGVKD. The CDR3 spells CAISEDSQPQHF. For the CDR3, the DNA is TGTGCCATCAGTGAAGATAGTCAGCCCCAGCATTTT.

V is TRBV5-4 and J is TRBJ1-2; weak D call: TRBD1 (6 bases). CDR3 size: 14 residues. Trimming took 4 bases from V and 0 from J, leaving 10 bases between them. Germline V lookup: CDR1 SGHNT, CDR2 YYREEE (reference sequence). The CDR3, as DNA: TGTGCCAGCAGCCCCGACAGGTCTAACTATGGCTACACCTTC. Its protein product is CASSPDRSNYGYTF.

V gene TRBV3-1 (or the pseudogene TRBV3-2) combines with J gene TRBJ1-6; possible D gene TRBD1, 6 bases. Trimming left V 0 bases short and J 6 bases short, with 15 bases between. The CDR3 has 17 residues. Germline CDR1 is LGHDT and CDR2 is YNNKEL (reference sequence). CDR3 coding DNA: TGTGCCAGCAGCCAAGAACCCCAGGACAGATCTAATTCACCCCTCCACTTT. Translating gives CASSQEPQDRSNSPLHF.

The CDR3 bases are TGTGCCAGCAGAGCGGACAGCTCCTACGAGCAGTACTTC. Translated, it gives CASRADSSYEQYF. The chain joins TRBV6-5 to TRBJ2-7, with D possibly TRBD1 on 6 matching bases. Per germline, CDR1 MNHEY and CDR2 SVGAGI. This CDR3 has 13 amino acids. V dropped 6 bases and J dropped 0 bases, with 9 bases sitting between them.

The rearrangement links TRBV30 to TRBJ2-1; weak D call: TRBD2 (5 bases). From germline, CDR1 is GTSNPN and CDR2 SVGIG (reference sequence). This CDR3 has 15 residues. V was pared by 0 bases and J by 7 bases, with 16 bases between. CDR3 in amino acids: CAWSVSAARWNEQFF. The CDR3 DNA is TGTGCCTGGAGTGTATCAGCGGCCAGGTGGAATGAGCAGTTCTTC.

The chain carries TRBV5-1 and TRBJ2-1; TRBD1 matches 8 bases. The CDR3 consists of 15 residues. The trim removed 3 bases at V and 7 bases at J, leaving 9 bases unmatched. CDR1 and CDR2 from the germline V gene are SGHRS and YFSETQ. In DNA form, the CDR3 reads TGCGCCAGCAGCTGGGGTTCAGGACAGGGAAATGAGCAGTTCTTC. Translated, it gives CASSWGSGQGNEQFF.

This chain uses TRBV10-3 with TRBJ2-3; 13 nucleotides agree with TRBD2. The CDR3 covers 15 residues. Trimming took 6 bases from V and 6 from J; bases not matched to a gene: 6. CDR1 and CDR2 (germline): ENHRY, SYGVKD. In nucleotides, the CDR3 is TGTGCCATCAGCGGGACTAGCGGGGACATGGATACGCAGTATTTT. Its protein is CAISGTSGDMDTQYF.

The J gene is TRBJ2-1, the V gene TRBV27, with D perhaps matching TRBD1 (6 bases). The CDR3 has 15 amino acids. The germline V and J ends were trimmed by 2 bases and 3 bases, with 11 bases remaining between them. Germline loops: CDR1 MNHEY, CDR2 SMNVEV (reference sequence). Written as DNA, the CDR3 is TGTGCCAGCAGTTTACAAGGACAGAGCTACAATGAGCAGTTCTTC. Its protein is CASSLQGQSYNEQFF.

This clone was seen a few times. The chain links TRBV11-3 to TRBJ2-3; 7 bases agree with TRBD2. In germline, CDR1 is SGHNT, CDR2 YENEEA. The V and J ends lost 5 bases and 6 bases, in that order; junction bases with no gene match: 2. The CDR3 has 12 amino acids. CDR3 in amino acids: CASSLSGDTQYF. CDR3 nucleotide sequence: TGTGCCAGCAGCCTTAGCGGGGATACGCAGTATTTT.

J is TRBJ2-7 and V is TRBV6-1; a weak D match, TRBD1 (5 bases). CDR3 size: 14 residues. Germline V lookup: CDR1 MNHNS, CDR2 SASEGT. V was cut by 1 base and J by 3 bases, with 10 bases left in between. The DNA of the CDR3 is TGTGCCAGCAGTGAAGTTGGGGCGAGCTACGAGCAGTACTTC. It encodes CASSEVGASYEQYF.

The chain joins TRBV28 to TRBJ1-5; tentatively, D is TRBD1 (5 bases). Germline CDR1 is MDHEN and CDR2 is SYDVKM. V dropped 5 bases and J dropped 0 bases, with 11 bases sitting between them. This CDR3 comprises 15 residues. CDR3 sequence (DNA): TGTGCCAGCAGTGGGGCTCGGTATAGCAATCAGCCCCAGCATTTT. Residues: CASSGARYSNQPQHF.

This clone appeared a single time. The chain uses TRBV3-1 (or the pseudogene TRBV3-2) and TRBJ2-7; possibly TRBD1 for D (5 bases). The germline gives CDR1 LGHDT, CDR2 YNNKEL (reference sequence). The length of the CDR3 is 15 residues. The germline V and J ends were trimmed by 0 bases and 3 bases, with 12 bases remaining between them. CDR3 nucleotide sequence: TGTGCCAGCAGCCAAGATTTCACAGGCCGCTACGAGCAGTACTTC. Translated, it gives CASSQDFTGRYEQYF.

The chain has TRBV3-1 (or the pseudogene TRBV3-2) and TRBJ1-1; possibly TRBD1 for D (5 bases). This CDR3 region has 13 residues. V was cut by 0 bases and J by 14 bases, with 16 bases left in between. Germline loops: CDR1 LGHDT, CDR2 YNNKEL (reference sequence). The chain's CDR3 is CASSQDSGREGFF. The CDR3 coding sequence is TGTGCCAGCAGCCAAGATTCGGGCAGGGAAGGATTCTTT.

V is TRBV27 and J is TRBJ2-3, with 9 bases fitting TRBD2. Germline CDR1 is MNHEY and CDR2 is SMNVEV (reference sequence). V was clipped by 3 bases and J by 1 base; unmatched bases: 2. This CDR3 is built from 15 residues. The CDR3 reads CASSFPSGGTDTQYF. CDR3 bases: TGTGCCAGCAGTTTTCCTAGCGGGGGCACAGATACGCAGTATTTT.

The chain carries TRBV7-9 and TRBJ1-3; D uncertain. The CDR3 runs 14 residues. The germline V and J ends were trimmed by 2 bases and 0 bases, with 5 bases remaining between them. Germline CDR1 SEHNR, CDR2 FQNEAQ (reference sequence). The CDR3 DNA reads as TGTGCCAGCAGCTTAAAGAGCTCTGGAAACACCATATATTTT. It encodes CASSLKSSGNTIYF.

The CDR3 coding sequence is TGCGCCAGCGAGTTAGATCCGAACACTGAAGCTTTCTTT. Translated, it gives CASELDPNTEAFF. The rearrangement uses TRBV5-1 and TRBJ1-1; D gene ambiguous. The V gene lost 7 bases and the J gene lost 1 base, with 11 bases spanning the gap. This CDR3 is built from 13 residues. Germline CDR1 reads SGHRS; CDR2 reads YFSETQ.

CDR3 nucleotide sequence: TGTGCCAGCAGTGAAGTGTGGGGGAGGGCCGACCCCGAGCAGTACTTC. This codes for CASSEVWGRADPEQYF. The J gene is TRBJ2-7, the V gene TRBV6-1; 7 bases fit TRBD2. V dropped 1 base and J dropped 6; count of bases not matched to a gene: 12. This CDR3 region has 16 residues. Germline lookup yields CDR1 MNHNS and CDR2 SASEGT.

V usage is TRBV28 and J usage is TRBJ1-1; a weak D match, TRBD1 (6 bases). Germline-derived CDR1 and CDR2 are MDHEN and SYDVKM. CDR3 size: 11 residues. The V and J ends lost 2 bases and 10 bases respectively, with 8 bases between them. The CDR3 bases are TGTGCCAGCAGTTTAGGGGGCGTAGCTTTCTTT. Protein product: CASSLGGVAFF.

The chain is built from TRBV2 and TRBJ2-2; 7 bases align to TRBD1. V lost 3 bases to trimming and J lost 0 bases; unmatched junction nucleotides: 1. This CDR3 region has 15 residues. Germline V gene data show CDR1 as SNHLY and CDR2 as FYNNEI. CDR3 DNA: TGTGCCAGCAGTGAGCAGGGGGCGAACACCGGGGAGCTGTTTTTT. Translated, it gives CASSEQGANTGELFF. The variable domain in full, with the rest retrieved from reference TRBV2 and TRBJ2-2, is EPEVTQTPSHQVTQMGQEVILRCVPISNHLYFYWYRQILGQKVEFLVSFYNNEISEKSEIFDDQFSVERPDGSNFTLKIRSTKLEDSAMYFCASSEQGANTGELFFGEGSRLTVL.

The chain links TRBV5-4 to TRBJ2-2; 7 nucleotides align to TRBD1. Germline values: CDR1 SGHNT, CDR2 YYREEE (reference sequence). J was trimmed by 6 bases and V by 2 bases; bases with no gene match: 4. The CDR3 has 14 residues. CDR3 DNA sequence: TGTGCCAGCAGCTTAAGACAGGGAGCCGGGGAGCTGTTTTTT. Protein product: CASSLRQGAGELFF.

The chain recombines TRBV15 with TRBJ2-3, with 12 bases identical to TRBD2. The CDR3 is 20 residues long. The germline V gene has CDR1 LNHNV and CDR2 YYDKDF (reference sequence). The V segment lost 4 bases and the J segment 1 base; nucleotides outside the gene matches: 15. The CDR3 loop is CATSIIPGLLAGGGTDTQYF. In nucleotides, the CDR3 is TGTGCCACCAGCATCATCCCCGGGCTACTAGCGGGAGGCGGCACAGATACGCAGTATTTT.

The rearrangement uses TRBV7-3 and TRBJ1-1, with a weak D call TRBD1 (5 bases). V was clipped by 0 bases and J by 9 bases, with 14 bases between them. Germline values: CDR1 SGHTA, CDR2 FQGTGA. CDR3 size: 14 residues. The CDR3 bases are TGTGCCAGCAGCTTAACGGAGAGACAGCCTAAAGCTTTCTTT. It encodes CASSLTERQPKAFF.

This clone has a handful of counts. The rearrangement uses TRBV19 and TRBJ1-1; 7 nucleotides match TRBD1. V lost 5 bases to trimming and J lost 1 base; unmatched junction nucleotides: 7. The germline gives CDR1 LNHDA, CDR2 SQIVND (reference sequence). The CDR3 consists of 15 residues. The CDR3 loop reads CASSPPTGKNTEAFF. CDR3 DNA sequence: TGTGCCAGTAGTCCCCCGACAGGGAAGAACACTGAAGCTTTCTTT. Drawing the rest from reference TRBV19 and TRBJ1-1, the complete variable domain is DGGITQSPKYLFRKEGQNVTLSCEQNLNHDAMYWYRQDPGQGLRLIYYSQIVNDFQKGDIAEGYSVSREKKESFPLTVTSAQKNPTAFYLCASSPPTGKNTEAFFGQGTRLTVV.

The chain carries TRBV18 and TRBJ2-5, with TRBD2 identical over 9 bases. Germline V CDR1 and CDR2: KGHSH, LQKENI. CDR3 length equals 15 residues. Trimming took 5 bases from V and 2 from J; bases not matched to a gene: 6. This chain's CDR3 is CASSRLAAPQETQYF. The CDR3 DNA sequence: TGTGCCAGCTCAAGACTAGCGGCCCCTCAAGAGACCCAGTACTTC.